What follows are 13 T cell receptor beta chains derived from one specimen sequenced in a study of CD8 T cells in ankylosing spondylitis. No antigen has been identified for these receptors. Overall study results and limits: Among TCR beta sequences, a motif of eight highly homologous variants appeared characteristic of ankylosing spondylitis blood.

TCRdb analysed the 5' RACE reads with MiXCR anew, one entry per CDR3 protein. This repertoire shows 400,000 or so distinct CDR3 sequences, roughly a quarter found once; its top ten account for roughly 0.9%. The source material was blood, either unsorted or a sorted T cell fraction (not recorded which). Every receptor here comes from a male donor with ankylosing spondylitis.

The CDR3 sequence is CASSLGTGVPSAETQYF. Here the CDR3 DNA reads TGTGCCAGCAGCTTGGGGACAGGGGTCCCTAGCGCAGAGACCCAGTACTTC. This chain uses TRBV5-5 with TRBJ2-5, with 9 bases lining up with TRBD1. The CDR3 spans 17 residues. Losses at the gene ends were 0 bases for V and 4 bases for J; bases not matched to a gene: 10. From germline, CDR1 is SGHKS and CDR2 YYEKEE (reference sequence).

CDR3 coding DNA: TGTGCCAGCAGCCCAACAGTGACCTCCTACAATGAGCAGTTCTTC. Its translation: CASSPTVTSYNEQFF. This chain joins TRBV3-1 and TRBJ2-1; no clear D. V lost 4 bases and J 0 bases, leaving 10 bases between the germline ends. CDR3 size: 15 residues. Germline V lookup: CDR1 LGHDT, CDR2 YNNKEL (reference sequence).

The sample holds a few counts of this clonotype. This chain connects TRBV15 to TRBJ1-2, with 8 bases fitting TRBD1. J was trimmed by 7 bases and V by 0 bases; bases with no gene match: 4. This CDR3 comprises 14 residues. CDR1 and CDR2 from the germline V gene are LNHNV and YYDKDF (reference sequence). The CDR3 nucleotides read TGTGCCACCAGCAGAGATCCACAGGGGGGTGGCTACACCTTC. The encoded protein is CATSRDPQGGGYTF.

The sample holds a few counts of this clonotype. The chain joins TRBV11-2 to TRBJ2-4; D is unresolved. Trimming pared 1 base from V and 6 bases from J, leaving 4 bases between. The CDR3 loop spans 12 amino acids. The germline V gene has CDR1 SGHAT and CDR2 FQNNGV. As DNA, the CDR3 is TGTGCCAGCAGCTTAGGAGTAAACATTCAGTACTTC. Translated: CASSLGVNIQYF.

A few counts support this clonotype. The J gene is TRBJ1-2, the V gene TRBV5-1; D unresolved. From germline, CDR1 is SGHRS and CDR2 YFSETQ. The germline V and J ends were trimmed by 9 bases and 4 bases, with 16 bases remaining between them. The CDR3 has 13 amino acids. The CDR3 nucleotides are TGCGCCAACGTCAACCGGCCCTCCTATGGCTACACCTTC. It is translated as CANVNRPSYGYTF.

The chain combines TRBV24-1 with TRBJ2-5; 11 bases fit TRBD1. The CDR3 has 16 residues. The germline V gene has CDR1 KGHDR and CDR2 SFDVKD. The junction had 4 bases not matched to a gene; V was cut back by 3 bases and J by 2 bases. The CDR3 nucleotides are TGTGCCACCAGTGATCCGGGACAGGGGGGACAAGAGACCCAGTACTTC. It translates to CATSDPGQGGQETQYF.

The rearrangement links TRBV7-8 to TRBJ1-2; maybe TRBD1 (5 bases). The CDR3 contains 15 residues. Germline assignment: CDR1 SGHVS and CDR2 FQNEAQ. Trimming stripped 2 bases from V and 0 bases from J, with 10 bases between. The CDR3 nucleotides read TGTGCCAGCAGCTTATCTGGGGGTGCTAACTATGGCTACACCTTC. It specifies CASSLSGGANYGYTF.

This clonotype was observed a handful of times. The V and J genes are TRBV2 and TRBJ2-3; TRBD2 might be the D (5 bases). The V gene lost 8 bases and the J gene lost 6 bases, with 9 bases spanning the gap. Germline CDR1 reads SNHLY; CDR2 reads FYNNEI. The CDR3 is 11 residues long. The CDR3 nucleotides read TGTGCCAGCTCGACGGGGGATACGCAGTATTTT. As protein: CASSTGDTQYF.

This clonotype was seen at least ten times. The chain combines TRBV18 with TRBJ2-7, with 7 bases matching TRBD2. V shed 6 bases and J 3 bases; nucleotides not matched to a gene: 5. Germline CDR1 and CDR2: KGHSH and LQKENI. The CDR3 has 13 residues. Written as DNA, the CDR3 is TGTGCCAGCTCCCTGGGACTACTCTACGAGCAGTACTTC. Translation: CASSLGLLYEQYF.

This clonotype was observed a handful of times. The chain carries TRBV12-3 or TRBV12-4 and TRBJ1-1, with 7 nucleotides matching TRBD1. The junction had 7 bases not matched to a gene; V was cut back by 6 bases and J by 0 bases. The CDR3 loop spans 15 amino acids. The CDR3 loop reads CASSDRAIMNTEAFF. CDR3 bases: TGTGCCAGCAGCGACAGGGCGATTATGAACACTGAAGCTTTCTTT.

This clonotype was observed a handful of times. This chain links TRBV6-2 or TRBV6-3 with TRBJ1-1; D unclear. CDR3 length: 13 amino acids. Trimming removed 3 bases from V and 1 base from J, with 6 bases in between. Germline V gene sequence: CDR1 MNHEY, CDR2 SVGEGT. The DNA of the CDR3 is TGTGCCAGCAGTTATACCGGGAACACTGAAGCTTTCTTT. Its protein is CASSYTGNTEAFF.

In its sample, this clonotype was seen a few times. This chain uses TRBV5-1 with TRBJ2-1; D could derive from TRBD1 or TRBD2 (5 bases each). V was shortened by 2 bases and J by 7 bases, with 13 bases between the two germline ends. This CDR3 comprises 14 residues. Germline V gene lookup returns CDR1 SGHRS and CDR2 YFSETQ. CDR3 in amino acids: CASSFTGTGNEQFF. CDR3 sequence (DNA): TGCGCCAGCAGCTTTACCGGGACCGGGAATGAGCAGTTCTTC.

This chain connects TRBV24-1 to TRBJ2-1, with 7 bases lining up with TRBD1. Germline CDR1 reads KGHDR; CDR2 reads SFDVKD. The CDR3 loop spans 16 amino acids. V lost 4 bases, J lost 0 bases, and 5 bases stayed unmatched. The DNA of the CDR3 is TGTGCCACCAGTGAGGTGACAGGGAGCTCCTACAATGAGCAGTTCTTC. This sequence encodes CATSEVTGSSYNEQFF.